This T cell receptor (beta chain) originates from a study of cytotoxic CD8 clonotypes in ibrutinib-treated CLL. Study-wide background: Across samples, productive templates numbered 255,043 and productive rearrangements reached 94,082 on average.

Sequencing was designed to attain a depth spanning 1 in 200,000 to 1 in 1 million T cells. TCRdb's table, derived via immunoSEQ multiplex PCR, lists solely in-frame clones and lacks some. The table has 45,000 to 50,000 clones, approximately 50% seen once; the top ten hold roughly 33%. Germline V lookup: CDR1 LNHDA, CDR2 SQIVND (reference sequence). CDR3 length equals 13 residues. The V and J ends lost 2 bases and 2 bases respectively, with 7 bases between them. The receptor was derived from a human donor with chronic lymphocytic leukemia. The sequences come from PBMCs, collected after 12 months of ibrutinib treatment. This chain joins TRBV19 and TRBJ2-7, with a possible D match to TRBD1 (5 bases). The CDR3 region has the DNA TGTGCCAGTAGTATACAGGGAACCTACGAGCAGTACTTC. Translation: CASSIQGTYEQYF.